This is a list of T cell receptor beta chains from one sample in a study of T cell changes during pregnancy in multiple sclerosis. The data were produced by immunoSEQ multiplex PCR, yet TCRdb's version contains in-frame clones alone and is incomplete. The sample has around 40,000 clones, approximately 90% seen once; the top ten hold approximately 0.61%. The sample was CD4+ T cells from peripheral blood mononuclear cells, taken before pregnancy. These receptors were obtained from a female donor with multiple sclerosis, enrolled in a pregnancy study. Both conserved end residues are part of each CDR3. Fields, in order: clone size, D gene, V gene, J gene, CDR3 DNA, CDR3 protein. A D gene is named only where the DNA matches it firmly. Part of the rows lack a size; the others show once, few, many or a class for expanded clones.

>-|-|TRBV10-3|TRBJ1-4
TGTGCCATCAGTGAGTCCGCCGTCAGGGCTTCAACTAATGAAAAACTGTTTTTT
CAISESAVRASTNEKLFF
>-|TRBD1|TRBV18|TRBJ2-1
TGTGCCAGCTCACCAGCGCAGGGGGCCTACTCCTACAATGAGCAGTTCTTC
CASSPAQGAYSYNEQFF
>-|TRBD1|TRBV25-1|TRBJ2-5
TGTGCCAGCAGTGAATTTGGCGCTACAGGGGGGAGCCAAGAGACCCAGTACTTC
CASSEFGATGGSQETQYF
>-|TRBD1|TRBV2|TRBJ1-6
TGTGCCAGCAGTCCCCGGGACAGGAGTTCACCCCTCCACTTT
CASSPRDRSSPLHF
>once|TRBD1|TRBV7-6|TRBJ1-1
TGTGCCAGCGTACAGGGGACCATGAACACTGAAGCTTTCTTT
CASVQGTMNTEAFF
>-|TRBD1|TRBV7-2|TRBJ1-1
TGTGCCAGCAGCACCCGGGGGCAGGGGGGAAGTGGTGAAGCTTTCTTT
CASSTRGQGGSGEAFF
>-|-|TRBV2|TRBJ1-2
TGTGCCAGCAGTCGGGTCGATGGCTACACCTTC
CASSRVDGYTF
>-|TRBD1|TRBV2|TRBJ2-5
TGTGCCAGCGACAGGGATGAAGAGACCCAGTACTTC
CASDRDEETQYF
>-|TRBD2|TRBV5-1|TRBJ2-1
TGCGCCAGCAGCTCGGGGGGGTCCTACAATGAGCAGTTCTTC
CASSSGGSYNEQFF
>-|-|TRBV29-1|TRBJ2-5
TGCAGCGTTTATCAGGGGTCGGAGACCCAGTACTTC
CSVYQGSETQYF
>-|TRBD2|TRBV2|TRBJ2-1
TGTGCCAGTCGACTAGCGGGGAACAATGAGCAGTTCTTC
CASRLAGNNEQFF
>-|TRBD1|TRBV29-1|TRBJ2-6
TGCAGCGTTGAGGGACAGGGCTCTGGGGCCAACGTCCTGACTTTC
CSVEGQGSGANVLTF
>-|TRBD1|TRBV7-9|TRBJ1-2
TGTGCCAGCAGCCCCCCTGGTCGTACAGGGGACTATGGCTACACCTTC
CASSPPGRTGDYGYTF
>-|TRBD1|TRBV2|TRBJ1-5
TGTGCCAGCACGGTGTCAGGGGGATCCGTTAATCAGCCCCAGCATTTT
CASTVSGGSVNQPQHF
>-|-|TRBV10-3|TRBJ2-2
TGTGCCATCAGTGAGTTCGGCGGAGGTAACACCGGGGAGCTGTTTTTT
CAISEFGGGNTGELFF
>-|-|TRBV30|TRBJ1-2
TGTGCCTGGAGTGTAATCGTAACGGGGTTCCGTGGCTACACCTTC
CAWSVIVTGFRGYTF
>few|-|TRBV10-3|TRBJ2-2
TGTGCCATCAGTGAGGTGGGGCCCGGGGAGCTGTTTTTT
CAISEVGPGELFF
>-|-|TRBV19|TRBJ1-2
TGTGCCAGTAGTATCGGTACAGGGACCCTATATGGCTACACCTTC
CASSIGTGTLYGYTF
>-|TRBD2|TRBV4-1|TRBJ2-1
TGCGCCAGCAGCCAAGATCGGGGGGGACATCCGAATGAGCAGTTCTTC
CASSQDRGGHPNEQFF
>-|-|TRBV10-1|TRBJ2-3
TGCGCCAGCAACCCAGGGGGAACGACTAGTGGCACAGATACGCAGTATTTT
CASNPGGTTSGTDTQYF
>-|TRBD1|TRBV30|TRBJ2-5
TGTGCCGGAATAGATCCGGGACAGTCGGGGGAGACCCAGTACTTC
CAGIDPGQSGETQYF
>-|-|TRBV2|TRBJ1-5
TGTGCCAGCAGTGCGAGCAATCAGCCCCAGCATTTT
CASSASNQPQHF
>-|-|TRBV7-9|TRBJ2-7
TGTGCCAGCAGCTTTACCTCGTCGGGGGTCGAGCAGTACTTC
CASSFTSSGVEQYF
>-|-|TRBV4-1|TRBJ2-3
TGCGCCAGCAGCCTCGTCGGACAAGACCGCACAGATACGCAGTATTTT
CASSLVGQDRTDTQYF
>-|TRBD1|TRBV18|TRBJ1-5
TGTGCCAGCTCACCATCAGGGGGTGGGGGCAATCAGCCCCAGCATTTT
CASSPSGGGGNQPQHF
>-|TRBD1|TRBV4-1|TRBJ1-5
TGCGCCAGCAGCCTCCGGACAGGTTCGATCTCTAGCAATCAGCCCCAGCATTTT
CASSLRTGSISSNQPQHF
>-|-|TRBV15|TRBJ2-5
TGTGCCACCAGCAGAGATTGGCCCCAAGAGACCCAGTACTTC
CATSRDWPQETQYF
>-|TRBD2|TRBV7-9|TRBJ2-1
TGTGCCAGCAGCTTAGCGAATTATTTGACTAGCGGGAACAATGAGCAGTTCTTC
CASSLANYLTSGNNEQFF
>-|TRBD2|TRBV4-1|TRBJ2-3
TGCGCCAGCAGCCGCACGTCGGGCGGGGGGGGGCCAGATACGCAGTATTTT
CASSRTSGGGGPDTQYF
>-|TRBD2|TRBV4-2|TRBJ2-5
TGTGCCAGCAGCCCCGCGGAGCGGGGACAAGAGACCCAGTACTTC
CASSPAERGQETQYF
>-|-|TRBV19|TRBJ1-1
TGTGCCAGTAGACAACAGGTTAGCCTTGAAGCTTTCTTT
CASRQQVSLEAFF
>once|-|TRBV5-4|TRBJ2-5
TGTGCCAGCAGCGGGGCAGCCGAGGAGACCCAGTACTTC
CASSGAAEETQYF
>once|TRBD1|TRBV28|TRBJ2-1
TGTGCCAGCAGGCACCCGGGACAGGGGGCGCGCTCCTACAATGAGCAGTTCTTC
CASRHPGQGARSYNEQFF
>-|-|TRBV9|TRBJ2-3
TGTGCCAGCAGCCCCAGCACACTGGTAGCCCGTGGAGATACGCAGTATTTT
CASSPSTLVARGDTQYF
>-|TRBD1|TRBV10-3|TRBJ1-5
TGTGCCATCAGTGGGGGACAGGGCGGGAATCAGCCCCAGCATTTT
CAISGGQGGNQPQHF
>-|-|TRBV4-3|TRBJ2-1
TGCGCCAGCAGCCAAGATGGAGACACAGGTTTCAATGAGCAGTTCTTC
CASSQDGDTGFNEQFF
>-|TRBD1|TRBV19|TRBJ2-7
TGTGCCAGTAGTATCGAGGGGGCGTACGGTTCGGGCGAGCAGTACTTC
CASSIEGAYGSGEQYF
>-|-|TRBV21-1|TRBJ2-2
TGTGCCAGCAGAAATTCAGGGCACACCGGGGAGCTGTTTTTT
CASRNSGHTGELFF
>-|TRBD1|TRBV29-1|TRBJ1-4
TGCAGCGGGACAGGGATGGATGAAAAACTGTTTTTT
CSGTGMDEKLFF
>-|-|TRBV2|TRBJ1-1
TGTGCCAGCAGCGAGCTGAATAAAGAAGCTTTCTTT
CASSELNKEAFF
>-|-|TRBV12-5|TRBJ1-1
TGTGCTAGTGGTTTAAGGGGGACTGAAGCTTTCTTT
CASGLRGTEAFF
>-|-|TRBV7-3|TRBJ1-2
TGTGCCAGCGTCGAGGATCGCCTCTATGGCTACACCTTC
CASVEDRLYGYTF
>-|-|TRBV7-9|TRBJ2-7
TGTGCCAGCAGCTTAATAGCCGCCTCCTACGAGCAGTACTTC
CASSLIAASYEQYF
>-|TRBD2|TRBV5-1|TRBJ2-3
TGCGCCAGCAGCTCAGGGACTAGCGGGTATTCAGATACGCAGTATTTT
CASSSGTSGYSDTQYF
>once|-|TRBV5-1|TRBJ2-3
TGCGCCAGCAGCTTGGAAGGGGCAGCCCGGGCAGATACGCAGTATTTT
CASSLEGAARADTQYF
>-|-|TRBV10-1|TRBJ2-2
TGCGCCAGCAGCGGACTGGTGACCGGGGAGCTGTTTTTT
CASSGLVTGELFF
>-|TRBD1|TRBV18|TRBJ2-7
TGTGCCAGCTCACCAGGGGGACAGGGCTATGCCGAGCAGTACTTC
CASSPGGQGYAEQYF
>-|TRBD1|TRBV5-5|TRBJ2-7
TGTGCCAGCAGTCGACAGGGCCCAGGGGAGCAGTACTTC
CASSRQGPGEQYF
>-|-|TRBV28|TRBJ1-5
TGTGCCAGCACCACGGGGGAGTATAGCAATCAGCCCCAGCATTTT
CASTTGEYSNQPQHF
>-|-|TRBV18|TRBJ2-1
TGTGCCAGCTCACCACCGTCAGGGCGCTTGATGAAGGCTCTATTCTTC
CASSPPSGRLMKALFF
>few|-|TRBV11-2|TRBJ2-7
TGTGCCAGCAGCTTTGTTCCACAATACAACGATAACGAGCAGTACTTC
CASSFVPQYNDNEQYF
>-|TRBD2|TRBV2|TRBJ2-3
TGTGCCAGCAGTGAAGCGCTTTCCGCGGGGGGCAGCACAGATACGCAGTATTTT
CASSEALSAGGSTDTQYF
>-|-|TRBV9|TRBJ1-1
TGTGCCAGCAGCGTAGGGCCGTTCATGAACACTGAAGCTTTCTTT
CASSVGPFMNTEAFF
>-|-|TRBV11-3|TRBJ2-7
TGTGCCAGCAGCTTAGAGCAAGCGCGGGAGCAGTACTTC
CASSLEQAREQYF
>-|TRBD1|TRBV6-1|TRBJ2-3
TGTGCCAGCAATCTGGACAGGGTGGCAGATACGCAGTATTTT
CASNLDRVADTQYF
>-|-|TRBV2|TRBJ1-6
TGTGCCAGCAGTTTCGAAAGGATCAGAGGAAATTCACCCCTCCACTTT
CASSFERIRGNSPLHF
>-|TRBD1|TRBV11-1|TRBJ1-6
TGTGCCAGCAAAGACAGGGACAACAGGAATTCACCCCTCCACTTT
CASKDRDNRNSPLHF